One sample yielded the 16 T cell receptor beta chains listed below, sequenced in a study of CD8+CD57+ T cells in acquired aplastic anemia. The TCR beta profiling, which covered VDJ combination and CDR3 sequence, was carried out using genomic DNA as the template. A single record per CDR3 protein comes from TCRdb applying MiXCR to the reads. This table has around 170,000 distinct CDR3 sequences, 48% appearing once. In patients chosen for sequencing, flow cytometry had shown CD8+CD57+ cell expansion. Sample: sorted CD4+, CD8+, or CD8+CD57+ T cells (not recorded which) from PBMCs. Source of these receptors: a human donor with aplastic anemia.

This clonotype was observed once. The chain uses TRBV20-1 and TRBJ2-5, with TRBD1 matching over 9 bases. This CDR3 contains 13 residues. Losses at the gene ends were 0 bases for V and 4 bases for J; bases not matched to a gene: 0. The germline V gene encodes CDR1 DFQATT and CDR2 SNEGSKA (reference sequence). CDR3 sequence reads: CSAREQGAETQYF. The CDR3 region has the DNA TGCAGTGCTAGAGAACAGGGGGCAGAGACCCAGTACTTC.

The chain uses TRBV7-2 and TRBJ1-1, with D unresolved. This CDR3 has 13 residues. The germline gives CDR1 SGHTA, CDR2 FQGNSA. Trimming shortened V by 6 bases and J by 5 bases, and 13 bases separated the two germline ends. The CDR3 coding sequence is TGTGCCAGCAGTACCACACGCGGGACTGAAGCTTTCTTT. This gives the protein CASSTTRGTEAFF.

This clonotype was seen ten or more times. The J gene is TRBJ2-1, the V gene TRBV7-2; 12 nucleotides align to TRBD1. Germline V gene data show CDR1 as SGHTA and CDR2 as FQGNSA. This CDR3 contains 15 residues. J gave up 1 base and V 8 bases, and 3 bases lay outside the gene matches. The CDR3 sequence is CASGTGGRSYNEQFF. Here the CDR3 DNA reads TGTGCCAGCGGGACAGGGGGCCGGTCCTACAATGAGCAGTTCTTC.

V usage is TRBV19 and J usage is TRBJ1-1; D is perhaps TRBD1 (5 bases). The CDR3 spans 13 residues. Per the germline V gene, CDR1 is LNHDA and CDR2 is SQIVND (reference sequence). Trimming took off 10 bases at V and 3 bases at J, with 15 bases between the two ends. The CDR3 DNA reads TGTGCCACCCACCGGACGGGGGACACTGAAGCTTTCTTT. Translated: CATHRTGDTEAFF. The variable domain in full, completed from reference TRBV19 and TRBJ1-1, reads DGGITQSPKYLFRKEGQNVTLSCEQNLNHDAMYWYRQDPGQGLRLIYYSQIVNDFQKGDIAEGYSVSREKKESFPLTVTSAQKNPTAFYLCATHRTGDTEAFFGQGTRLTVV.

The rearrangement joins TRBV2 to TRBJ2-3; no reliable D call. Germline V gene lookup returns CDR1 SNHLY and CDR2 FYNNEI. The CDR3 length is 12 residues. V shed 3 bases and J shed 2 bases, with 3 bases lying between them. DNA of the CDR3: TGTGCCAGCAGTGATCCCACAGATACGCAGTATTTT. This translates into CASSDPTDTQYF.

The chain links TRBV7-9 to TRBJ2-5, with 7 bases lining up with TRBD1. V dropped 2 bases and J dropped 2; count of bases not matched to a gene: 5. The germline V gene encodes CDR1 SEHNR and CDR2 FQNEAQ (reference sequence). This CDR3 has 15 amino acids. The CDR3 DNA sequence: TGTGCCAGCAGCTTACCGAACAGGGGACAAGAGACCCAGTACTTC. Translation: CASSLPNRGQETQYF.

This clonotype was observed many times. The chain recombines TRBV24-1 with TRBJ2-7; D is undetermined. The CDR3 has 14 residues. With 2 bases removed from V and 1 base from J, the gap between germline ends came to 8 bases. Germline V CDR1 and CDR2: KGHDR, SFDVKD. As DNA, the CDR3 is TGTGCCACCAGTGATTCGTCAGTTTCCTACGAGCAGTACTTC. Its translation: CATSDSSVSYEQYF.

There are many counts of this clonotype. The rearrangement joins TRBV5-1 to TRBJ1-2, with D perhaps TRBD1 (5 bases). The CDR3 totals 16 residues. V was shortened by 0 bases and J by 8 bases, with 20 bases between the two germline ends. CDR1 and CDR2 from the germline V gene are SGHRS and YFSETQ. CDR3 coding DNA: TGCGCCAGCAGCTTGGTAGTGGTAGGGACGAAATCCGGCTACACCTTC. Translation gives CASSLVVVGTKSGYTF.

This clonotype was picked up a small number of times. The conserved closing phenylalanine or tryptophan is absent in this CDR3, likely reflecting a read error. The chain combines TRBV5-1 with TRBJ2-1; D unclear. This CDR3 has 13 amino acids. Germline V lookup: CDR1 SGHRS, CDR2 YFSETQ. DNA of the CDR3: TGCGCCAGCAGCTTGGACTCCTTCAATGAGCAGTTCCTC. This encodes CASSLDSFNEQFL.

The gene calls are TRBV24-1 and TRBJ1-2, with 7 bases identical to TRBD1. Germline lookup yields CDR1 KGHDR and CDR2 SFDVKD. This CDR3 region has 14 residues. The junction had 8 bases not matched to a gene; V was cut back by 3 bases and J by 8 bases. The CDR3 nucleotides are TGTGCCACCAGTGATCCACCGACAGGGATAGGCTACACCTTC. Protein product: CATSDPPTGIGYTF.

This clonotype was counted between two and nine times. The chain has TRBV10-3 and TRBJ2-1, with D possibly TRBD1 on 6 matching bases. CDR1 and CDR2 from the germline V gene are ENHRY and SYGVKD. With 2 bases removed from V and 4 bases from J, the gap between germline ends came to 6 bases. The CDR3 length is 13 residues. CDR3 sequence reads: CAISEQGYNEQFF. The CDR3 bases are TGTGCCATCAGTGAGCAGGGGTACAATGAGCAGTTCTTC.

The table lists this clonotype with a count of one. The chain couples TRBV12-3 or TRBV12-4 to TRBJ1-3, with no clear D. V was pared by 6 bases and J by 0 bases, with 18 bases between. The CDR3 consists of 17 residues. CDR3 in amino acids: CASSLHIFGSSGNTIYF. The CDR3 nucleotides are TGTGCCAGCAGCCTACATATCTTCGGGAGCTCTGGAAACACCATATATTTT.

This clonotype turned up a few times. V is TRBV20-1 and J is TRBJ2-7; TRBD2 is a possible D gene (6 bases). Germline V gene lookup returns CDR1 DFQATT and CDR2 SNEGSKA (reference sequence). Between the trimmed V and J ends, which lost 3 bases and 2 bases, there was a span of 11 bases. The CDR3 has 13 residues. The CDR3 DNA reads TGCAGTGCTAGCCGGGGGAGCACCTACGAGCAGTACTTC. Protein sequence: CSASRGSTYEQYF.

This clonotype has a count of ten or more. This chain uses TRBV4-1 with TRBJ2-7; 8 nucleotides agree with TRBD1. CDR1 is MGHRA, CDR2 YSYEKL, per germline. V trimming: 1 base; J trimming: 12 bases; junction bases outside the gene matches: 14. The CDR3 is 15 residues long. The DNA for the CDR3 is TGCGCCAGCAGCCAAGGACCGAGGACAGGGCGATTCGTGTACTTC. Amino acids: CASSQGPRTGRFVYF.

There are a few counts of this clonotype. The chain is built from TRBV18 and TRBJ1-1, with TRBD1 matching 8 bases. V lost 3 bases and J lost 3; bases outside the gene matches: 6. Germline CDR1 reads KGHSH; CDR2 reads LQKENI. The CDR3 length is 15 residues. The CDR3 region is CASSPTGVKDTEAFF. CDR3 bases: TGTGCCAGCTCACCGACAGGGGTTAAGGACACTGAAGCTTTCTTT.

The V and J genes are TRBV20-1 and TRBJ2-7; D possibly matches TRBD1 or TRBD2 (8 bases each). The CDR3 covers 16 residues. From germline, CDR1 is DFQATT and CDR2 SNEGSKA (reference sequence). Deletions cut 2 bases from V and 9 bases from J, with 26 bases between. In nucleotides, the CDR3 is TGCAGTGCTAGACAGGGGGCAATAGCGGGATACAAGGGGCAGTACTTC. It is translated as CSARQGAIAGYKGQYF.